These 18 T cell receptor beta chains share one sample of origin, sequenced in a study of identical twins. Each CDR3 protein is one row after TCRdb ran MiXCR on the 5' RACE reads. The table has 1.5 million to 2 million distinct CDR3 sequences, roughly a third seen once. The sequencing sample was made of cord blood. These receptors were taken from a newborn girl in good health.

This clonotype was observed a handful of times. The CDR3 reads CASSLAGIGAETQYF. For the CDR3, the DNA is TGTGCCAGCAGCTTAGCCGGCATCGGTGCCGAGACCCAGTACTTC. The chain couples TRBV7-2 to TRBJ2-5; D not resolved. V dropped 0 bases and J dropped 5 bases, with 13 bases sitting between them. Germline CDR1 reads SGHTA; CDR2 reads FQGNSA. The CDR3 length is 15 residues.

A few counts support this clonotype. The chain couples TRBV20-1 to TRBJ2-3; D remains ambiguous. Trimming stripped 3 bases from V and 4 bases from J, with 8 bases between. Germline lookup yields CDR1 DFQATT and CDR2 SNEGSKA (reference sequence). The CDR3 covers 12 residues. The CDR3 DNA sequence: TGCAGTGCTAGCAAGTGGGCAGATACGCAGTATTTT. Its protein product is CSASKWADTQYF.

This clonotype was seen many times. CDR3 in amino acids: CSVAGRSYEQYF. CDR3 nucleotide sequence: TGCAGCGTTGCGGGCCGTTCCTACGAGCAGTACTTC. V and J are TRBV29-1 and TRBJ2-7, with D hard to call. Trimming shortened V by 4 bases and J by 1 base, and 8 bases separated the two germline ends. Germline values: CDR1 SQVTM, CDR2 ANQGSEA. The CDR3 covers 12 residues.

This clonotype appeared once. CDR3 sequence reads: CASRSGLPSGANVLTF. In DNA form, the CDR3 reads TGCGCCAGCAGGTCGGGCCTCCCCTCTGGGGCCAACGTCCTGACTTTC. The chain links TRBV5-1 to TRBJ2-6; no clear D gene. V lost 5 bases and J lost 0, with 12 bases in between. Germline V gene data show CDR1 as SGHRS and CDR2 as YFSETQ. The CDR3 has 16 residues.

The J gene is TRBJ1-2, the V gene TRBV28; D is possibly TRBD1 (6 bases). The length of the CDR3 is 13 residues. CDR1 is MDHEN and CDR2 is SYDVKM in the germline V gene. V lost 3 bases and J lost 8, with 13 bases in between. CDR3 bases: TGTGCCAGCAGTTTGGCCACAGGGAAGGGCTACACCTTC. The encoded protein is CASSLATGKGYTF.

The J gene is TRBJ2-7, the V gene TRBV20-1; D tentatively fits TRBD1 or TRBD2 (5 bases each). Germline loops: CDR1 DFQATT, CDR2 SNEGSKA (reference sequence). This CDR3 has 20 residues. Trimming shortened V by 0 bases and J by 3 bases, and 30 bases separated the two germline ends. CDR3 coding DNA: TGCAGTGCTAGAGACGCGCTGAAACCGGGACGGTTCGTTTTCAACTACGAGCAGTACTTC. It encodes CSARDALKPGRFVFNYEQYF.

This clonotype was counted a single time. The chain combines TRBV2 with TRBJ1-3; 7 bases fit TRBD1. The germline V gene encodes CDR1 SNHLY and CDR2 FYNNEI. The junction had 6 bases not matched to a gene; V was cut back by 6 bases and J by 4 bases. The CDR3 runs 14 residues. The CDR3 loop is CASRNDRAGNTIYF. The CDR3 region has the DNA TGTGCCAGCAGGAATGACAGGGCCGGAAACACCATATATTTT. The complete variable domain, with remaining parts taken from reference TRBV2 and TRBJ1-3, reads EPEVTQTPSHQVTQMGQEVILRCVPISNHLYFYWYRQILGQKVEFLVSFYNNEISEKSEIFDDQFSVERPDGSNFTLKIRSTKLEDSAMYFCASRNDRAGNTIYFGEGSWLTVV.

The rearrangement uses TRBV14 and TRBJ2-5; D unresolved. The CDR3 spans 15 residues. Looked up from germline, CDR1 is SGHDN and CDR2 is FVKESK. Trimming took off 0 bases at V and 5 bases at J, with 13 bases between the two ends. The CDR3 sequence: CASSQEGPLGETQYF. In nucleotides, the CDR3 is TGTGCCAGCAGCCAAGAAGGACCCCTTGGGGAGACCCAGTACTTC.

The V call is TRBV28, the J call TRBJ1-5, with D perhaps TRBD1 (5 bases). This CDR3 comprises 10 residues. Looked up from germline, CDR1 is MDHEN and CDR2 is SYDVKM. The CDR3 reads CAGGNQPQHF. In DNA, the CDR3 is TGTGCGGGGGGGAATCAGCCCCAGCATTTT.

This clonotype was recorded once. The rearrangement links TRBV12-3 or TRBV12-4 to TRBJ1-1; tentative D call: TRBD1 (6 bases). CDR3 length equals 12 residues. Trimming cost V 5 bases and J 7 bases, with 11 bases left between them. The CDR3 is CASSLQGIEAFF. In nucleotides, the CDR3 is TGTGCCAGCAGTCTCCAGGGGATTGAAGCTTTCTTT.

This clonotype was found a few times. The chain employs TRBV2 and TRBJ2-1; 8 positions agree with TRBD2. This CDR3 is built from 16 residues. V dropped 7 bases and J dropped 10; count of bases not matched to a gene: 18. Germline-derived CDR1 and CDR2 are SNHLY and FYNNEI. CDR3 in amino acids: CASIPGSSGAFNEQFF. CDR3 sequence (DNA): TGTGCCAGCATTCCAGGTAGTAGCGGGGCCTTCAACGAGCAGTTCTTC. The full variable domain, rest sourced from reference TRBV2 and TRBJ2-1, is EPEVTQTPSHQVTQMGQEVILRCVPISNHLYFYWYRQILGQKVEFLVSFYNNEISEKSEIFDDQFSVERPDGSNFTLKIRSTKLEDSAMYFCASIPGSSGAFNEQFFGPGTRLTVL.

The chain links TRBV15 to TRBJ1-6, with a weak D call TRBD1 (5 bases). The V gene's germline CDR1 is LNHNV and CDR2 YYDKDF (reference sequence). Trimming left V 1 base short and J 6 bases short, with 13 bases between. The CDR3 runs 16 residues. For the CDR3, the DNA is TGTGCCACCAGCAGAGCGAGCGGGACTCCTAATTCACCCCTCCACTTT. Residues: CATSRASGTPNSPLHF.

CDR3 in amino acids: CSVPYREGWYHNEQFF. Here the CDR3 DNA reads TGCAGCGTTCCCTACCGGGAGGGCTGGTACCACAATGAGCAGTTCTTC. The rearrangement joins TRBV29-1 to TRBJ2-1; TRBD2 agrees at 8 bases. Per germline, CDR1 SQVTM and CDR2 ANQGSEA. Unmatched junction bases numbered 14, after V lost 5 bases and J lost 5 bases. This CDR3 comprises 16 residues.

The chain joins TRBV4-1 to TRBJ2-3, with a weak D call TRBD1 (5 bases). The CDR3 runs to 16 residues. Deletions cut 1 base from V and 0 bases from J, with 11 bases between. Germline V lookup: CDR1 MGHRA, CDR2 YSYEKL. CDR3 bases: TGCGCCAGCAGCCAAGGAGTGGGGCCTAGCACAGATACGCAGTATTTT. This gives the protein CASSQGVGPSTDTQYF.

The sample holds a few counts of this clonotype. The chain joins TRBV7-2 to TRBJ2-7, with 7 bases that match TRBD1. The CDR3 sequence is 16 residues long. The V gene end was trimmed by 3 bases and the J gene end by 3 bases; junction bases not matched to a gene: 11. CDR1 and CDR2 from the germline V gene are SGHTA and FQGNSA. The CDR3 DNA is TGTGCCAGCAGCTTCTTTCATTGGACAGGCGGCTACGAGCAGTACTTC. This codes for CASSFFHWTGGYEQYF.

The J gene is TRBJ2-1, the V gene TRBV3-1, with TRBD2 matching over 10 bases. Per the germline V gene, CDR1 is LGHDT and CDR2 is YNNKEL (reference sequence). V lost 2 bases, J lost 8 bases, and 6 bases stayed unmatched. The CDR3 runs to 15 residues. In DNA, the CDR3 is TGTGCCAGCAGCCAACTAGCGGGAGAGTACGATGAGCAGTTCTTC. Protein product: CASSQLAGEYDEQFF.

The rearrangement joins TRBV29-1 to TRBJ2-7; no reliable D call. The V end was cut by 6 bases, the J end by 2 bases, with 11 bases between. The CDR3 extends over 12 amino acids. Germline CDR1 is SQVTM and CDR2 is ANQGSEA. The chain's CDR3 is CSVRTVAYEQYF. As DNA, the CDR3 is TGCAGCGTCCGGACGGTCGCCTACGAGCAGTACTTC.

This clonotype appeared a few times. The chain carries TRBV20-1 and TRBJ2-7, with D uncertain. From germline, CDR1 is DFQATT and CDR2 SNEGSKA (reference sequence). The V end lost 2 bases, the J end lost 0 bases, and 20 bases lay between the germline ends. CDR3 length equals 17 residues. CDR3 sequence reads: CSARSEQQLRSSYEQYF. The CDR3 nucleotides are TGCAGTGCTAGATCTGAACAGCAACTTAGGAGCTCCTACGAGCAGTACTTC.